This entry is about one T cell receptor beta chain. Which antigen it targets is not known. No base-level quality is on record; no much larger clone is a single base apart. This sample was included in a study of Graves' ophthalmopathy and Graves' hyperthyroidism (dated by TCRdb to between 2018 and 2020). About the full investigation: Stable hyperthyroidism was defined as no progression to ophthalmopathy within 18 months of follow-up. To explore V-J signatures that separate ophthalmopathy from hyperthyroidism, a discovery set of about a hundred patients was enrolled, consisting of 43 with ophthalmopathy and around 60 with stable hyperthyroidism. Following sample collection, hyperthyroidism patients were given methimazole at a starting dose of 30 mg daily, and ophthalmopathy patients were given high-dose intravenous methylprednisolone. TCR beta repertoire signatures were used to distinguish Graves' ophthalmopathy from Graves' hyperthyroidism and to predict progression to ophthalmopathy. In over 5 hyperthyroidism patients, the T-cell repertoire of thyroid tissue was compared with the T-cell repertoire of blood. In total, approximately 140 blood samples were TCR-sequenced: around 42 ophthalmopathy, approximately 80 hyperthyroidism and around 17 hyperthyroidism-to-ophthalmopathy patients. An independent validation cohort comprised fewer than 20 hyperthyroidism patients and 17 patients who later progressed from hyperthyroidism to ophthalmopathy.

The study at large found these results: In cross-validation, the 13-signature model distinguished ophthalmopathy from stable hyperthyroidism with less than 90% sensitivity and around 81% specificity, while in the test set the corresponding values were about 80% and 75%. In validation, the model predicted ophthalmopathy progression with about 64% sensitivity and about 77% specificity; some 13 predicted patients were CT-confirmed with GO in a median of about 7.1 months. Most expanded thyroid clonotypes with frequency above 0.001 were also detected in blood, suggesting blood repertoires may reflect the thyroid immune response. No statistical method was used to set the sample size in advance, and the investigators knew which group each participant was assigned to.

For repertoire sequencing, the TCR beta CDR3 regions were amplified from RNA transcripts. The first round of RT-PCR was done with HTBI primers and the Qiagen OneStep RT-PCR kit, and was followed by a second round of multiplex PCR, then size selection and purification. Libraries were sequenced on an Illumina HiSeq2000 using paired-end 100 bp reads. In the source study's methods: Reads were processed with SOAPnuke, discarding reads with adapters, uncalled bases, mean Phred below 15, or no exact constant-primer or identifier match. High-quality paired reads were merged with COPE v1.2.5. Clonotypes were defined as unique nucleotide sequences and were aligned to IMGT TRB V, D and J references using MiTCR v1.1. Analysis was restricted to V-J combinations with a frequency above 0.0001, which covered roughly 99% of repertoires. For each V-J combination, a TCR clonal expansion and chaos score was defined as F50 clonal expansion divided by the chaos observed in the TCRdist matrix. Welch's t-statistics and random forest were used to reduce the features to 13 V-J combinations, which were then used as input to a naive Bayes classifier. The similarity between thyroid and blood repertoires was quantified using the Morisita-Horn index. The public reads were quality trimmed at Q25 with fastp and then assembled into clones with MiXCR by TCRdb, keeping productive beta chains. Identical CDR3 proteins give one entry, which carries the most common genes and DNA. TCRdb's processing, not the authors', yielded these V and J calls. The sample profile shows about 1.1 million distinct CDR3 sequences; roughly two fifths of them were found once. Of the sample, 11% falls within the top ten clones.

Hyperthyroidism patients were newly diagnosed, were aged 18 to 65 years, and had a disease duration under 2 months. Patients were excluded if they had other autoimmune diseases, uncontrolled infections, pregnancy or lactation. Clinical symptoms, serum thyroxine, TRAb, thyroid ultrasound and orbital computed tomography were used for diagnosis. Total RNA was extracted with Trizol reagent and quality-checked on an Agilent 2100 Bioanalyzer. From cysteine to phenylalanine, the CDR3 is 18 amino acids long. Only CDR3 DNA is held: 54 bases, read in frame from base 1. Compared with germline, V lacks 0 bases and J lacks 6 bases; bases without a gene match: 16. From the germline V gene, CDR1 is MNHEY and CDR2 is SVGAGI.

The source material was peripheral blood or thyroid tissue (not recorded which). This receptor was taken from an adult man with Graves' hyperthyroidism. The rearranged chain carries TRBV6-5 and TRBJ1-1; a stretch of 7 junction bases matches TRBD1. The DNA is as follows: TGTGCCAGCAGTTACTCGGTTGAAGGGGGCACGGTTTCTGCTGAAGCTTTCTTT. It translates as CASSYSVEGGTVSAEAFF.